This TCR beta chain was identified during a study of CD8 T cells in ankylosing spondylitis. From germline, CDR1 is SGDLS and CDR2 YYNGEE. CDR3 length equals 15 residues. Trimming cost V 3 bases and J 3 bases, with 16 bases left between them. In TCRdb, the 5' RACE reads were re-called with MiXCR into one record per CDR3 protein. This sample has more than 25,000 distinct CDR3 sequences, with 4.5% to 5.5% found just once. This clonotype was found many times. Its antigen is not known. Regarding the study as a whole: Several highly homologous variants formed a TCR beta motif that appeared characteristic of ankylosing spondylitis blood.

The TCR originated in a female donor with ankylosing spondylitis or in good health (not recorded which). The chain joins TRBV9 to TRBJ2-7; the D gene is possibly TRBD2 (6 bases). Sequenced: blood, either unsorted or a sorted T cell fraction (not recorded which). The CDR3 loop is CASSARDGGFYEQYF. In DNA form, the CDR3 reads TGTGCCAGCAGCGCGAGGGACGGAGGGTTCTACGAGCAGTACTTC.